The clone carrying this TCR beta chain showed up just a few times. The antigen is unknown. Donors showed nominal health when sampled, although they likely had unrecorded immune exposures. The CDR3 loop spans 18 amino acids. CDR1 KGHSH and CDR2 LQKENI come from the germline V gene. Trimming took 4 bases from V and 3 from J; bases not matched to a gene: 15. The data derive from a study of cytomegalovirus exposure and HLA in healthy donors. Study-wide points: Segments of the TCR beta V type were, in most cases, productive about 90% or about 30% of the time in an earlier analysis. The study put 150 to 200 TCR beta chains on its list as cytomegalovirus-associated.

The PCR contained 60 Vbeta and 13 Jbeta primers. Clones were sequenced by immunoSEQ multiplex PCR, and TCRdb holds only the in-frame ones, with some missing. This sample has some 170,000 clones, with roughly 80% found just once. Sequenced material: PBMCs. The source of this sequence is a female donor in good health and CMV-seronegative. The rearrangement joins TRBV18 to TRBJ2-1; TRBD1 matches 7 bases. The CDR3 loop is CASSLIMTGTLGYNEQFF. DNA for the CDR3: TGTGCCAGCTCACTAATAATGACAGGGACATTAGGCTACAATGAGCAGTTCTTC.